Sequencing of this TCR beta chain was carried out in a study of T cell repertoires in cytomegalovirus infection. The wider study: TCR beta signatures that were public indicated CMV infection and matching HLA type.

At least ten counts were recorded for this clonotype. Its target is unknown. TCRdb redid the calling of the reads with MiXCR, one entry per CDR3 protein. Of about 240,000 distinct CDR3 sequences detected, approximately 6.7% appear once; the ten largest clones hold around 6.9%. Study observations and caveats: HLA-C-restricted, CMV-specific TCR beta clonotypes were dominant ex vivo. Totalled public TCR beta family frequency picked out people who carried CMV plus the relevant HLA.

The V and J ends lost 4 bases and 8 bases respectively, with 17 bases between them. The CDR3 consists of 15 residues. Germline V gene data show CDR1 as MDHEN and CDR2 as SYDVKM. The source is a human donor in good health (CMV status not recorded). Some clones in this sample may be carry-over from other donors' samples. Sequenced material: PBMCs. The gene calls are TRBV28 and TRBJ1-4; D is possibly TRBD1 (6 bases). The CDR3 region is CASSYSGALGEKLFF. In DNA form, the CDR3 reads TGTGCCAGCAGTTATTCAGGGGCCTTAGGGGAAAAACTGTTTTTT.